This T cell receptor beta chain was identified during a study of blood T cell repertoires in COVID-19. Study in general: Spain, Italy and the United States supplied samples that represented acute and convalescent COVID-19. T cells, B-cell-depleted T cells, or PBMCs provided the cDNA or gDNA that served as material.

Germline values: CDR1 SGHKS, CDR2 YYEKEE (reference sequence). The CDR3 length is 15 residues. The V and J ends lost 0 bases and 1 base respectively, with 9 bases between them. Enrollees, roughly 18 to 89 years old, lived in 20 to 25 US areas. TCRdb keeps only in-frame clones here, not all; method: immunoSEQ multiplex PCR. The sample lists hundreds of thousands of clones, around 85% occurring once. The source is a middle-aged woman who had recovered from COVID-19. Source material: PBMCs or T cells enriched from blood (not recorded which). V is TRBV5-5 and J is TRBJ2-3, with D unclear. The CDR3 is CASSLEGAGTDTQYF. CDR3 DNA: TGTGCCAGCAGCTTGGAAGGTGCGGGCACAGATACGCAGTATTTT.